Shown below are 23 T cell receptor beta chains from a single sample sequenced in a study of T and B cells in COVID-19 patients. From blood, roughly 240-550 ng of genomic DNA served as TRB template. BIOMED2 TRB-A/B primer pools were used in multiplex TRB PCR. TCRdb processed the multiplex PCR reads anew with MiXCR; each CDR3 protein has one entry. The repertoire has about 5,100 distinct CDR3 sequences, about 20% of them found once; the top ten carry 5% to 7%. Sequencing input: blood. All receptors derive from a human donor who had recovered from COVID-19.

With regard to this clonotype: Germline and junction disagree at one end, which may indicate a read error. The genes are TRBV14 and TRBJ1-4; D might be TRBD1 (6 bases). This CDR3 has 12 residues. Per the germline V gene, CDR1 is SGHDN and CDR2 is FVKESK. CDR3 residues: CASSQQQGPPLF. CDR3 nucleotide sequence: TGTGCCAGCAGCCAACAACAGGGCCCTCCCCTTTTT.

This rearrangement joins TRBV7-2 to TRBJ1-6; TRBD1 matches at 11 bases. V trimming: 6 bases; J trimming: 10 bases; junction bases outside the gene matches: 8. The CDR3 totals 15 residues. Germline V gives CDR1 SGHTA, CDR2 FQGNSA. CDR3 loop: CASRLRTGGRSPLHF. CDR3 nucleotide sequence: TGTGCCAGCAGGCTCCGGACAGGGGGCCGATCACCCCTCCACTTT.

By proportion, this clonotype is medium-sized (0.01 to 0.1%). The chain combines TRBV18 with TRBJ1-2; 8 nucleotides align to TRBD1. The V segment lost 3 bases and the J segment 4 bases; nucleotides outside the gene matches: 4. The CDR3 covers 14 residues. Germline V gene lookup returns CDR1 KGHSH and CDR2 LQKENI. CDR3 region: CASSPPGQAYGYTF. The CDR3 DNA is TGTGCCAGCTCACCCCCGGGACAGGCCTATGGCTACACCTTC.

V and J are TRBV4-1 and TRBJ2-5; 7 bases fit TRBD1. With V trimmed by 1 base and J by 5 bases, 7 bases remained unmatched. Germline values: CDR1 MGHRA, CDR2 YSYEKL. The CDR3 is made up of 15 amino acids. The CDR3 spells CASSQGQGRVETQYF. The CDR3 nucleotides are TGCGCCAGCAGCCAAGGACAGGGACGGGTGGAGACCCAGTACTTC.

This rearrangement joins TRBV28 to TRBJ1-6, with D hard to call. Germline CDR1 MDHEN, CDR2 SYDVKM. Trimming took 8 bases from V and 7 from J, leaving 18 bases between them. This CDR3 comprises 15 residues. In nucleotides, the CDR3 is TGTGCCAGCCGAGTTAGTTGGAAGGGCAATTCACCCCTCCACTTT. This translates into CASRVSWKGNSPLHF. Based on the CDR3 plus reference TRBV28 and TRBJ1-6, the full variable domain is DVKVTQSSRYLVKRTGEKVFLECVQDMDHENMFWYRQDPGLGLRLIYFSYDVKMKEKGDIPEGYSVSREKKERFSLILESASTNQTSMYLCASRVSWKGNSPLHFGNGTRLTVT.

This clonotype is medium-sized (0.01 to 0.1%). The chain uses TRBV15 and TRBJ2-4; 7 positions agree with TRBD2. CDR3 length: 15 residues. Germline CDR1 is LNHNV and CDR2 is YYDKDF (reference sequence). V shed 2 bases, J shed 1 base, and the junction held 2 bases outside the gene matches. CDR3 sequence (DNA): TGTGCCACCAGCAGACGGGGGGAGGCCAAAAACATTCAGTACTTC. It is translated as CATSRRGEAKNIQYF.

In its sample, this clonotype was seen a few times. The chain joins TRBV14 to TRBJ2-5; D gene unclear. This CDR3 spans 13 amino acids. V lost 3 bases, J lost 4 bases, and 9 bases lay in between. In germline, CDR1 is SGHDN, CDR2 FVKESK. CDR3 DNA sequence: TGTGCCAGCAGCCAGCGGCTATCAGAGACCCAGTACTTC. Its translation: CASSQRLSETQYF. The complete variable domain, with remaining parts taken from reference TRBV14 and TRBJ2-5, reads EAGVTQFPSHSVIEKGQTVTLRCDPISGHDNLYWYRRVMGKEIKFLLHFVKESKQDESGMPNNRFLAERTGGTYSTLKVQPAELEDSGVYFCASSQRLSETQYFGPGTRLLVL.

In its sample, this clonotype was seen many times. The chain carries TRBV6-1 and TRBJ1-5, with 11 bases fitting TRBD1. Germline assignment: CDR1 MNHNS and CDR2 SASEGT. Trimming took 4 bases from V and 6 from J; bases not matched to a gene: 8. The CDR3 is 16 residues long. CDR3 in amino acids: CASSALLGTGGQPQHF. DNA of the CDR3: TGTGCCAGCAGTGCCCTCTTAGGGACAGGGGGTCAGCCCCAGCATTTT.

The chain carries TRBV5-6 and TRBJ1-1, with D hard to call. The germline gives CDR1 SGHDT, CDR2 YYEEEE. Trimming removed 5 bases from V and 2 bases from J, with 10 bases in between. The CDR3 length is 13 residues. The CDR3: CASRTGFNTEAFF. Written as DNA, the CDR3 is TGTGCCAGCAGAACGGGCTTTAACACTGAAGCTTTCTTT. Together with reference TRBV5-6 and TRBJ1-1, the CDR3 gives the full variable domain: DAGVTQSPTHLIKTRGQQVTLRCSPKSGHDTVSWYQQALGQGPQFIFQYYEEEERQRGNFPDRFSGHQFPNYSSELNVNALLLGDSALYLCASRTGFNTEAFFGQGTRLTVV.

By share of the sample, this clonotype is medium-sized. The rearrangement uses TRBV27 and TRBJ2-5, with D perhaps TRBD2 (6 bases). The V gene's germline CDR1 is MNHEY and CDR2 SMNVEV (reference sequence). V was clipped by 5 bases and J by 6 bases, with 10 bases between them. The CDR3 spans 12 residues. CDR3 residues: CASSRDWKTQYF. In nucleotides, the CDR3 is TGTGCCAGCAGTCGGGACTGGAAGACCCAGTACTTC.

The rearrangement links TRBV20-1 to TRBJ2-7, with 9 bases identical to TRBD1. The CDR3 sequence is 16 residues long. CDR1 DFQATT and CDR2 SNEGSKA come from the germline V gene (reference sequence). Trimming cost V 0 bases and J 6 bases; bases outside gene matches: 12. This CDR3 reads CSARENRGPAAGEQYF. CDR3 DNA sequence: TGCAGTGCTAGAGAGAACAGGGGGCCCGCAGCCGGCGAGCAGTACTTC.

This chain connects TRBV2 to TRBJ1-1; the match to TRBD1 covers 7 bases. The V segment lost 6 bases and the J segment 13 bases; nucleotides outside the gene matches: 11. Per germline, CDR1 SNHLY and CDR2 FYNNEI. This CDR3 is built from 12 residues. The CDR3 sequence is CASSADRPRGFF. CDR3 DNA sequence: TGTGCCAGCAGCGCGGACAGGCCGAGGGGTTTCTTT. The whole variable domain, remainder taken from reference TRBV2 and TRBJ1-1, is EPEVTQTPSHQVTQMGQEVILRCVPISNHLYFYWYRQILGQKVEFLVSFYNNEISEKSEIFDDQFSVERPDGSNFTLKIRSTKLEDSAMYFCASSADRPRGFFGQGTRLTVV.

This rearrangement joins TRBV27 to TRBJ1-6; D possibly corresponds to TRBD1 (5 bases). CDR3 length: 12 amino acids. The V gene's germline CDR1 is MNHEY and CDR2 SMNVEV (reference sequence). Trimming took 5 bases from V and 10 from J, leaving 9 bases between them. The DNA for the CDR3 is TGTGCCAGCAGTGTGGGGGACTCACCCCTCCACTTT. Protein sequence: CASSVGDSPLHF.

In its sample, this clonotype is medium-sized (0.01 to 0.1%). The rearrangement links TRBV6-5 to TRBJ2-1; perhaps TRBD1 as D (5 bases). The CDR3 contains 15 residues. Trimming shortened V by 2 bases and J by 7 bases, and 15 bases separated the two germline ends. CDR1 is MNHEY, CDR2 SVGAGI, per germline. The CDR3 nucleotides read TGTGCCAGCAGTTACGGCGGCAGGCAGGGTAATGAGCAGTTCTTC. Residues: CASSYGGRQGNEQFF.

The CDR3: CASSRGISGWTGETQYF. The CDR3 nucleotides are TGTGCCAGCAGCAGGGGGATTAGCGGGTGGACGGGGGAGACCCAGTACTTC. This sequence joins TRBV6-5 and TRBJ2-5; perhaps D is TRBD1 or TRBD2 (7 bases each). Between the trimmed V and J ends, which lost 6 bases and 5 bases, there was a span of 25 bases. The CDR3 loop spans 17 amino acids. Germline lookup yields CDR1 MNHEY and CDR2 SVGAGI.

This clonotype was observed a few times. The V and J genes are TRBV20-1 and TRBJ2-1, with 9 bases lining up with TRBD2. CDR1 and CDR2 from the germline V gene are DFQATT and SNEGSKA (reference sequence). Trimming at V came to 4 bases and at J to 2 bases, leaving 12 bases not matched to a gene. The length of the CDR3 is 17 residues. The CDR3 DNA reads TGCAGTGCTATCTCCCTTGGCGGGGGGGCCACCTACAATGAGCAGTTCTTC. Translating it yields CSAISLGGGATYNEQFF.

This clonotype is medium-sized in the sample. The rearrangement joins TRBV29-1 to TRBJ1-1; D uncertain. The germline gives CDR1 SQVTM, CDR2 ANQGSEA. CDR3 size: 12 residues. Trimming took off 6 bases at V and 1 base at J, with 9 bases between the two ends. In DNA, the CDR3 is TGCAGCGTAACAGATCCGAACACTGAAGCTTTCTTT. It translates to CSVTDPNTEAFF.

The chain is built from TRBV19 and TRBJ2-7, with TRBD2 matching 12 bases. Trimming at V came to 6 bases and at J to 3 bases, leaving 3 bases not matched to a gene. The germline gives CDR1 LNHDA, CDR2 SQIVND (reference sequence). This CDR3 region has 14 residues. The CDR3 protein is CASSLAGGLYEQYF. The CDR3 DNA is TGTGCCAGTAGCCTAGCGGGAGGGCTCTACGAGCAGTACTTC.

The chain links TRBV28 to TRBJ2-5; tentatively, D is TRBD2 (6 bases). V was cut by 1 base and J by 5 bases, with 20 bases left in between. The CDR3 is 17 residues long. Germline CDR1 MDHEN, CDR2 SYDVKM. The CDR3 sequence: CASSLFDPGGVGETQYF. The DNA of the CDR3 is TGTGCCAGCAGTTTATTTGACCCCGGCGGGGTTGGGGAGACCCAGTACTTC.

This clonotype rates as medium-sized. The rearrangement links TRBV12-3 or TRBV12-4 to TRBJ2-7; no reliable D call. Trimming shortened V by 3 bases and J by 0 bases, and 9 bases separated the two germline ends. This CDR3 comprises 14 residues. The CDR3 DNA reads TGTGCCAGCAGTTTGGGCAGCCCCTCCTACGAGCAGTACTTC. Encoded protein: CASSLGSPSYEQYF.

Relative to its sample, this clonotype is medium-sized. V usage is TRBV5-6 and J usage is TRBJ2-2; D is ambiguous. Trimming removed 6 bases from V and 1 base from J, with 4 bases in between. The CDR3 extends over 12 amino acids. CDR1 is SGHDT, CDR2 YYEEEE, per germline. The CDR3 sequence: CASNQNTGELFF. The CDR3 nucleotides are TGTGCCAGCAACCAGAACACCGGGGAGCTGTTTTTT.

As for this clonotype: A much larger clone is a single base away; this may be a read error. CDR3 nucleotides: TGTGCCAGCAGATTAGAAGGGGTGTCTCACAATGAGCAGTTCTTC. Amino acids: CASRLEGVSHNEQFF. The chain recombines TRBV7-6 with TRBJ2-1; D might be TRBD1 (5 bases). Germline lookup yields CDR1 SGHVS and CDR2 FNYEAQ. The CDR3 runs to 15 residues.

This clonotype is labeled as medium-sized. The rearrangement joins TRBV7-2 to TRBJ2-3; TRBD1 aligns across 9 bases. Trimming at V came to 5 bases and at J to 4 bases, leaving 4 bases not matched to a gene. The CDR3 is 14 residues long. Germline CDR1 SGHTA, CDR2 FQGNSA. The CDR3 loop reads CASSRDRAADTQYF. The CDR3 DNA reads TGTGCCAGCAGCCGGGACAGGGCGGCAGATACGCAGTATTTT.